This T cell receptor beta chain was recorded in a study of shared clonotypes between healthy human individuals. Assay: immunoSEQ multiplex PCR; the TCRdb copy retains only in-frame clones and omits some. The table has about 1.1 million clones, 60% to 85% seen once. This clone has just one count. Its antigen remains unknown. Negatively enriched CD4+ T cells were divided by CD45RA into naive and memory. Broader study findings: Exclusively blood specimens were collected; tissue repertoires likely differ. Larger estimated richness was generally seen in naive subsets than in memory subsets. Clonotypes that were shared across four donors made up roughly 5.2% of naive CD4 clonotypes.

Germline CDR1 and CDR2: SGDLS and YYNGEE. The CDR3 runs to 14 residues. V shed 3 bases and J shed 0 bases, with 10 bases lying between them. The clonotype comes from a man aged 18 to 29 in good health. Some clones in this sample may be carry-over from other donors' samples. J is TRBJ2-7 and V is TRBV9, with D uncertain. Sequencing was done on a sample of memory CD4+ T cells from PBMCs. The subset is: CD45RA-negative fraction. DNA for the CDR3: TGTGCCAGCAGCGCGAAGCCCTTCTCCTACGAGCAGTACTTC. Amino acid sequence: CASSAKPFSYEQYF. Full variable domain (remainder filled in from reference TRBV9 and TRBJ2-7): DSGVTQTPKHLITATGQRVTLRCSPRSGDLSVYWYQQSLDQGLQFLIQYYNGEERAKGNILERFSAQQFPDLHSELNLSSLELGDSALYFCASSAKPFSYEQYFGPGTRLTVT.